The clone carrying this T cell receptor (beta chain) was observed a single time. What it recognizes is unknown. Vbeta (60) and Jbeta (13) primers were used in the PCR. TCRdb's copy holds only in-frame clones and misses some; the assay was immunoSEQ multiplex PCR. Of around 90,000 clones in the sample, 86% are singletons; the top ten hold over 8.5%. This entry is derived from a study of cytomegalovirus exposure and HLA in healthy donors. Overall study context: For the approximately 420 genotyped donors, roughly 80% fell within the Caucasian-associated ancestry cluster. Study-wide results and limits: High specificity and sensitivity for cytomegalovirus status were reported for the classifier. Later on, a genetic analysis was performed. It linked a missense variant in DCLRE1C with V- and J-gene trimming of TCR beta. Investigators reported 150 to 200 TCR beta chains as tied to cytomegalovirus.

V gave up 5 bases and J gave up 3 bases; unmatched junction bases: 5. Germline CDR1 and CDR2: SGHAT and FQNNGV. CDR3 length: 14 amino acids. Material for sequencing was PBMCs. The gene calls are TRBV11-2 and TRBJ1-1, with 8 bases matching TRBD1. The source is a man under 40 in good health and CMV-seropositive. In DNA form, the CDR3 reads TGTGCCAGCAGCCTCGGACAGGGAGACACTGAAGCTTTCTTT. Its protein product is CASSLGQGDTEAFF.